This is a list of T cell receptor beta chains from one sample in a study of blood T cell repertoires in COVID-19. Measured with immunoSEQ multiplex PCR; TCRdb has only the in-frame clones, and not every one. The repertoire holds about 48,000 clones, with about 86% as singletons. Input material: peripheral blood. These receptors were taken from a human donor in a cohort sampled during active COVID-19. The CDR3 runs from the conserved cysteine through the conserved F or W. D genes are given only for firm matches. Size values are once, few and many counts, or a class for expanded clones, and some rows have none.

cdr3_length: 16
j_call: TRBJ2-1
v_call: TRBV24-1
clone_size: -
d_call: TRBD2
cdr3_nt: TGTGCCACCAGTAGCGGGGGTTTTTCGATCTACAATGAGCAGTTCTTC
cdr3_aa: CATSSGGFSIYNEQFF

cdr3_length: 14
j_call: TRBJ2-5
v_call: TRBV18
clone_size: -
d_call: TRBD1
cdr3_nt: TGTGCCAGCTCACCAGACAGGGGCCAAGAGACCCAGTACTTC
cdr3_aa: CASSPDRGQETQYF

cdr3_length: 14
j_call: TRBJ1-6
v_call: TRBV6-5
clone_size: -
d_call: TRBD1
cdr3_nt: TGTGCCAGCACCCTAGGGACAGGAGCTTTGCCCCTCCACTTT
cdr3_aa: CASTLGTGALPLHF

cdr3_length: 15
j_call: TRBJ1-1
v_call: TRBV4-2
clone_size: few
d_call: -
cdr3_nt: TGTGCCAGCAGCCAAGGAACAGGGAAGAACACTGAAGCTTTCTTT
cdr3_aa: CASSQGTGKNTEAFF

cdr3_length: 13
j_call: TRBJ1-2
v_call: TRBV5-6
clone_size: -
d_call: -
cdr3_nt: TGTGCCAGCACCCAGCGGGGACTCTATGGCTACACCTTC
cdr3_aa: CASTQRGLYGYTF

cdr3_length: 20
j_call: TRBJ2-1
v_call: TRBV14
clone_size: -
d_call: TRBD2
cdr3_nt: TGTGCCAGCAGCCAAGGGTTTAGCGGGGGGGTCCGGAGCTCCTACAATGAGCAGTTCTTC
cdr3_aa: CASSQGFSGGVRSSYNEQFF

cdr3_length: 17
j_call: TRBJ2-1
v_call: TRBV9
clone_size: -
d_call: TRBD2
cdr3_nt: TGTGCCAGCAGCGGACCGGGACTAGCGGGGGCTTACAATGAGCAGTTCTTC
cdr3_aa: CASSGPGLAGAYNEQFF

cdr3_length: 14
j_call: TRBJ2-3
v_call: TRBV29-1
clone_size: -
d_call: TRBD1
cdr3_nt: TGCAGCGGTCAGGGGGCGTCAGGCCCAGATACGCAGTATTTT
cdr3_aa: CSGQGASGPDTQYF

cdr3_length: 16
j_call: TRBJ2-7
v_call: TRBV7-2
clone_size: few
d_call: TRBD2
cdr3_nt: TGTGCCAGCAGCTTACGCCCAGCGGGGTCCTCCTACGAGCAGTACTTC
cdr3_aa: CASSLRPAGSSYEQYF

cdr3_length: 13
j_call: TRBJ1-2
v_call: TRBV12-3/TRBV12-4
clone_size: -
d_call: -
cdr3_nt: TGTGCCAGCAGTTTTACAGGGAAGGAATCAGGGACCTTC
cdr3_aa: CASSFTGKESGTF

cdr3_length: 15
j_call: TRBJ1-1
v_call: TRBV6-1
clone_size: -
d_call: -
cdr3_nt: TGTGCCAGCAGTGACAGGGCCGCGGTGAACACTGAAGCTTTCTTT
cdr3_aa: CASSDRAAVNTEAFF

cdr3_length: 13
j_call: TRBJ1-5
v_call: TRBV12-3/TRBV12-4
clone_size: once
d_call: -
cdr3_nt: TGTGCCAGCAGTCACAAGGTGGAGGGGCCCCAGCATTTT
cdr3_aa: CASSHKVEGPQHF

cdr3_length: 13
j_call: TRBJ2-2
v_call: TRBV6-5
clone_size: -
d_call: -
cdr3_nt: TGTGCCAGCAGTTATAAGCTCACCGGGGAGCTGTTTTTT
cdr3_aa: CASSYKLTGELFF

cdr3_length: 12
j_call: TRBJ2-3
v_call: TRBV4-2
clone_size: -
d_call: -
cdr3_nt: TGTGCCAGCAGCCTGACGCGGGATACGCAGTATTTT
cdr3_aa: CASSLTRDTQYF

cdr3_length: 14
j_call: TRBJ2-2
v_call: TRBV6-5
clone_size: -
d_call: TRBD1
cdr3_nt: TGTGCCAGCACCGGACAGGTTGAGACCGGGGAGCTGTTTTTT
cdr3_aa: CASTGQVETGELFF

cdr3_length: 17
j_call: TRBJ2-7
v_call: TRBV30
clone_size: once
d_call: TRBD2
cdr3_nt: TGTGCCTGGAGTCGACCCGTGTCCGGGACTAGCGGAAAGGAGCAGTACTTC
cdr3_aa: CAWSRPVSGTSGKEQYF

cdr3_length: 17
j_call: TRBJ2-6
v_call: TRBV5-6
clone_size: -
d_call: -
cdr3_nt: TGTGCCAGCAGCTCATTTGGGCCGGGGTCTGGGGCCAACGTCCTGACTTTC
cdr3_aa: CASSSFGPGSGANVLTF

cdr3_length: 12
j_call: TRBJ2-7
v_call: TRBV21-1
clone_size: few
d_call: -
cdr3_nt: TGTGCCAGCCAGGGGGCGGCCTACGAGCAGTACTTC
cdr3_aa: CASQGAAYEQYF

cdr3_length: 15
j_call: TRBJ2-1
v_call: TRBV5-1
clone_size: -
d_call: TRBD2
cdr3_nt: TGCGCCAGCAGCGCGGGACTAGCGGGGAACAATGAGCAGTTCTTC
cdr3_aa: CASSAGLAGNNEQFF

cdr3_length: 12
j_call: TRBJ2-7
v_call: TRBV3-1/TRBV3-2
clone_size: -
d_call: -
cdr3_nt: TGTGCCAGCGGCCAAGTGAGCCACGAGCAGTACTTC
cdr3_aa: CASGQVSHEQYF

cdr3_length: 16
j_call: TRBJ2-5
v_call: TRBV7-7
clone_size: -
d_call: -
cdr3_nt: TGTGCTAGCAGCTCCGGGAGACTAGTCGGGAGAGAGACCCAGTACTTC
cdr3_aa: CASSSGRLVGRETQYF

cdr3_length: 14
j_call: TRBJ2-7
v_call: TRBV11-1
clone_size: -
d_call: TRBD1
cdr3_nt: TGTGCCAGCAGCTTAGGTCGGGACAGCCTAGAGCAGTACTTC
cdr3_aa: CASSLGRDSLEQYF

cdr3_length: 15
j_call: TRBJ2-7
v_call: TRBV11-2
clone_size: few
d_call: TRBD1
cdr3_nt: TGTGCCAGCAGCCCATTACTCCGGGACAGACAACAGCAGTACTTC
cdr3_aa: CASSPLLRDRQQQYF

cdr3_length: 14
j_call: TRBJ2-7
v_call: TRBV6-5
clone_size: -
d_call: -
cdr3_nt: TGTGCCAGCAGCCGACAGAGGAGCTCCTACGAGCAGTACTTC
cdr3_aa: CASSRQRSSYEQYF

cdr3_length: 12
j_call: TRBJ2-5
v_call: TRBV30
clone_size: -
d_call: -
cdr3_nt: TGTGCCTCCGCTAGGACTACTGAGACCCAGTACTTC
cdr3_aa: CASARTTETQYF

cdr3_length: 14
j_call: TRBJ1-3
v_call: TRBV6-5
clone_size: once
d_call: -
cdr3_nt: TGTGCCAGCAACTCTATGGCAGGGGGAAACACCATATATTTT
cdr3_aa: CASNSMAGGNTIYF

cdr3_length: 13
j_call: TRBJ1-1
v_call: TRBV4-1
clone_size: -
d_call: -
cdr3_nt: TGCGCCAGCAGCCAGGGAGGTAACACTGAAGCTTTCTTT
cdr3_aa: CASSQGGNTEAFF

cdr3_length: 13
j_call: TRBJ2-3
v_call: TRBV18
clone_size: -
d_call: -
cdr3_nt: TGTGCCAGCTCACCACGTTTTCGAGATACGCAGTATTTT
cdr3_aa: CASSPRFRDTQYF

cdr3_length: 11
j_call: TRBJ1-1
v_call: TRBV6-5
clone_size: -
d_call: -
cdr3_nt: TGTGCCAGCAGTTACCGTTATATCGCTTTCTTT
cdr3_aa: CASSYRYIAFF

cdr3_length: 17
j_call: TRBJ1-2
v_call: TRBV4-1
clone_size: -
d_call: TRBD1
cdr3_nt: TGCGCCAGCAGCCAAGATCGGGGGCCTACAGGGGTAGATGGCTACACCTTC
cdr3_aa: CASSQDRGPTGVDGYTF

cdr3_length: 22
j_call: TRBJ2-2
v_call: TRBV27
clone_size: -
d_call: -
cdr3_nt: TGTGCCAGCAGTAGGGGGTTGGGGTTTCGGTCCGGACAGAAAGTGGACACCGGGGAGCTGTTTTTT
cdr3_aa: CASSRGLGFRSGQKVDTGELFF

cdr3_length: 15
j_call: TRBJ2-2
v_call: TRBV6-5
clone_size: once
d_call: TRBD1
cdr3_nt: TGTGCCAGCAGTTCGTGGACAGGTGCGACCGGGGAGCTGTTTTTT
cdr3_aa: CASSSWTGATGELFF

cdr3_length: 16
j_call: TRBJ2-2
v_call: TRBV9
clone_size: -
d_call: -
cdr3_nt: TGTGCCAGCAGCGTAGAAGGGGTTCCGAACACCGGGGAGCTGTTTTTT
cdr3_aa: CASSVEGVPNTGELFF

cdr3_length: 18
j_call: TRBJ2-7
v_call: TRBV7-2
clone_size: -
d_call: -
cdr3_nt: TGTGCCAGCAGCTTAGAGGCCGCGACGGCGTCCAGGATCTACGAGCAGTACTTC
cdr3_aa: CASSLEAATASRIYEQYF

cdr3_length: 14
j_call: TRBJ1-1
v_call: TRBV6-5
clone_size: -
d_call: -
cdr3_nt: TGTGCCAGCAATTTAAGCGGAGGGAACACTGAAGCTTTCTTT
cdr3_aa: CASNLSGGNTEAFF

cdr3_length: 16
j_call: TRBJ2-7
v_call: TRBV5-1
clone_size: -
d_call: TRBD1
cdr3_nt: TGCGCCAGCAGCTTGGGAGAGACAGGGCGCTCCTACGAGCAGTACTTC
cdr3_aa: CASSLGETGRSYEQYF

cdr3_length: 14
j_call: TRBJ2-3
v_call: TRBV11-2
clone_size: -
d_call: TRBD1
cdr3_nt: TGTGCCAGCAGCCCAAGACCGACAGGGCCCTGGCAGTATTTT
cdr3_aa: CASSPRPTGPWQYF

cdr3_length: 15
j_call: TRBJ2-5
v_call: TRBV18
clone_size: -
d_call: TRBD1
cdr3_nt: TGTGCCAGCTCACCACAACAGGGGGCAGAGGAGACCCAGTACTTC
cdr3_aa: CASSPQQGAEETQYF

cdr3_length: 16
j_call: TRBJ1-1
v_call: TRBV30
clone_size: -
d_call: -
cdr3_nt: TGTGCCTGGGATAGGGGTTGGGGGACAACGAACACTGAAGCTTTCTTT
cdr3_aa: CAWDRGWGTTNTEAFF

cdr3_length: 17
j_call: TRBJ2-2
v_call: TRBV24-1
clone_size: -
d_call: TRBD1
cdr3_nt: TGTGCCACCAGTGACTCACAGACAGGGTGGAACACCGGGGAGCTGTTTTTT
cdr3_aa: CATSDSQTGWNTGELFF